This T cell receptor beta chain was profiled in a study of metastatic and nonmetastatic thyroid tumors. On the study more broadly: Across peripheral blood and tumor or nodule tissue samples taken from malignant and benign thyroid patients, the repertoires were compared with one another. Study-wide findings and caveats: Reportedly, malignant thyroid tumors had significantly higher TCR beta diversity than benign nodules, in blood and tumor.

Via MiXCR, TCRdb re-called the PCR reads. Here the sample spans 20,000 to 30,000 clones, 13% being singletons. Thyroid surgery was preceded by no treatment in any patient. Ten or more counts support this clone. Its antigen is unidentified. Just one base apart from a much larger clone, this may be a read error. The receptor was derived from a female donor with papillary thyroid cancer or a benign thyroid nodule (not recorded which). Some clones in this sample may be carry-over from other donors' samples. The material sequenced was blood.

The CDR3 nucleotides read TGTGCCAGCAGTGAAGAGGGACAGGGTAGCGGAGGGTGGTGGAACGCTGAAGCTTTCTTT. This gives the protein CASSEEGQGSGGWWNAEAFF. The chain joins TRBV2 to TRBJ1-1, with 9 bases identical to TRBD1. Germline lookup yields CDR1 SNHLY and CDR2 FYNNEI. There are 20 residues in the CDR3.